This T cell receptor (beta chain) was found in a study of T cell repertoires in cytomegalovirus infection. Study context: Recently identified HLA-C-restricted CMV epitopes were among the peptides used. Public TCR beta signature analysis indicated the presence of both CMV infection and matching HLA type. Whole-study results and caveats: CMV-specific TCR beta clonotypes restricted by HLA-C dominated the ex vivo response.

This clonotype was observed a handful of times. Its specificity is unknown. Each CDR3 protein gets one entry after TCRdb re-called the reads with MiXCR. The sample holds about 140,000 distinct CDR3 sequences; 32% are singletons and the top ten take 45% to 60%. CDR1 MGHRA and CDR2 YSYEKL come from the germline V gene. CDR3 length: 17 residues. Unmatched junction bases numbered 11, after V lost 3 bases and J lost 3 bases. Sequencing was performed on CD8+ T cells from cultured PBMCs, taken from culture after CMV antigen stimulation. This chain uses TRBV4-1 with TRBJ2-5; 9 positions agree with TRBD1. This receptor was identified in a human donor in good health (CMV status not recorded). Some clones in this sample may be carry-over from other donors' samples. Written as DNA, the CDR3 is TGCGCCAGCAGCCACAACGGACAGGGGAGGGGGGAAGAGACCCAGTACTTC. This gives the protein CASSHNGQGRGEETQYF.